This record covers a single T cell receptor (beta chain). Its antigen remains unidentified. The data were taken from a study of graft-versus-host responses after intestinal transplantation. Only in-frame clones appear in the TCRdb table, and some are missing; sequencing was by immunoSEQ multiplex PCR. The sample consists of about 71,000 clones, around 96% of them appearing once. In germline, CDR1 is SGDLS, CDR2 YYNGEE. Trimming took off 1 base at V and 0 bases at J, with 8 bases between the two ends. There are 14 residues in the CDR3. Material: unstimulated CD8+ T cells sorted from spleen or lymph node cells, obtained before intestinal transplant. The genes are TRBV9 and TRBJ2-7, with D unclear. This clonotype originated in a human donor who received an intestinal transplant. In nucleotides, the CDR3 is TGTGCCAGCAGCGTATACAGCAGCTCCTACGAGCAGTACTTC. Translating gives CASSVYSSSYEQYF.